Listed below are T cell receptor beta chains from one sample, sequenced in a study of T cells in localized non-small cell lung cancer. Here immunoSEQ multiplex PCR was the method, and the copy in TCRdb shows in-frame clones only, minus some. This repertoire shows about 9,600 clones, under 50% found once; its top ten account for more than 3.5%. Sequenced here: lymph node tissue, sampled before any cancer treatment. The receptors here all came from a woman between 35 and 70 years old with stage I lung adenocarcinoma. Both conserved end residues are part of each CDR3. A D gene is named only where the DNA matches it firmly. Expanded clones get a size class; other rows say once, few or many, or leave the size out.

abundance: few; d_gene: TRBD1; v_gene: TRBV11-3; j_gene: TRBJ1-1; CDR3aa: CASSFTGTGGLMAFF; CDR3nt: TGTGCCAGCAGCTTTACCGGGACAGGGGGTCTTATGGCTTTCTTT
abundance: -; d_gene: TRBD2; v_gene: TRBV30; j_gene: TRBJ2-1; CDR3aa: CAWMSGGALGYNEQFF; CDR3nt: TGTGCCTGGATGAGCGGGGGGGCCTTAGGCTACAATGAGCAGTTCTTC
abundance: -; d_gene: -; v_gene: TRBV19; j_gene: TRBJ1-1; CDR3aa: CASSISGQRDTEAFF; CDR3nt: TGTGCCAGTAGTATTTCCGGACAGAGGGACACTGAAGCTTTCTTT
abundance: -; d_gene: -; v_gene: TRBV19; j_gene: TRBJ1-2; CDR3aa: CASSIDRGLKGYTF; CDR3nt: TGTGCCAGTAGTATAGATCGAGGGCTGAAAGGCTACACCTTC
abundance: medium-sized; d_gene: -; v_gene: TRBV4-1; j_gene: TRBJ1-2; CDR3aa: CASSQASASSRAYGYTF; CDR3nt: TGCGCCAGCAGCCAAGCATCCGCGTCAAGCAGGGCCTATGGCTACACCTTC
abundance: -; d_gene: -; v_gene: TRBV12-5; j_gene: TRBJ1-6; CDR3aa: CASGPEDGSPLHF; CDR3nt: TGTGCTAGTGGTCCGGAAGATGGTTCACCCCTCCACTTT
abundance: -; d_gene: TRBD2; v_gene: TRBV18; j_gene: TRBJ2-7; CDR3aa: CASSPGTSVNEQYF; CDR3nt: TGTGCCAGCTCACCAGGGACTAGCGTCAACGAGCAGTACTTC
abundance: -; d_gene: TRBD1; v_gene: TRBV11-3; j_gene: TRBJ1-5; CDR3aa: CASRQGTGRNQPQHF; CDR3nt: TGTGCCAGCAGACAAGGGACAGGGCGCAATCAGCCCCAGCATTTT
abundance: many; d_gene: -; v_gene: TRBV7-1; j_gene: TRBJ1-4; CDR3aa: CASSPSSNEKLFF; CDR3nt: TGTGCCAGCAGCCCGAGCAGCAATGAAAAACTGTTTTTT
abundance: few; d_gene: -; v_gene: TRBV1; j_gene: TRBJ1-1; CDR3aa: CASSMGGTANTEAFF; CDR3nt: TGCGCCAGCTCCATGGGGGGAACAGCGAACACTGAAGCTTTCTTT
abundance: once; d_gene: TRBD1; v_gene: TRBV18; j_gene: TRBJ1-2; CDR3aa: CASSLTGGFGYTF; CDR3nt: TGTGCCAGCTCATTAACAGGGGGATTTGGCTACACCTTC
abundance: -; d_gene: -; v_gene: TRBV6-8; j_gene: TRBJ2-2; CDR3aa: CASSYSGHWNTGELFF; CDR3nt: TGTGCCAGCAGTTACTCAGGACACTGGAACACCGGGGAGCTGTTTTTT
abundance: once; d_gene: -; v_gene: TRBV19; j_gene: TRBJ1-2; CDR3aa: CASSIRAGDYGYTF; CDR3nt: TGTGCCAGTAGTATAAGGGCCGGCGATTATGGCTACACCTTC
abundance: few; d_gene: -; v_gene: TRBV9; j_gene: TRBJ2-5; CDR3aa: CASTPYGQETQYF; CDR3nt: TGTGCCAGCACCCCCTACGGCCAAGAGACCCAGTACTTC
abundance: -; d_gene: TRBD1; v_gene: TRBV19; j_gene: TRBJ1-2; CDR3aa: CASLGQGAFYGYTF; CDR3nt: TGTGCCAGTCTCGGACAGGGGGCTTTCTATGGCTACACCTTC
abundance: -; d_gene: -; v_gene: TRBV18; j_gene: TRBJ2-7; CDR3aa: CASSPGTDNRQYF; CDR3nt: TGTGCCAGCTCACCAGGGACTGATAATCGGCAGTACTTC
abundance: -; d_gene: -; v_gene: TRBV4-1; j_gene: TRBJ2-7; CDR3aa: CASSQGTDYEQYF; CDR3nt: TGCGCCAGCAGCCAAGGGACAGACTACGAGCAGTACTTC
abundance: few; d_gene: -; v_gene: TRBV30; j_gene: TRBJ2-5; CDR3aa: CAWSESETQYF; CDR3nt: TGTGCCTGGAGTGAGTCGGAGACCCAGTACTTC
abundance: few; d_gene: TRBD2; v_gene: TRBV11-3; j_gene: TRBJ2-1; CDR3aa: CASSLSGGPRNEQFF; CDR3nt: TGTGCCAGCAGCTTATCGGGGGGGCCACGGAATGAGCAGTTCTTC
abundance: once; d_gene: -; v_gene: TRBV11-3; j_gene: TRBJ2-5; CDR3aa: CASSPSGVGQGIQTQYF; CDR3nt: TGTGCCAGCAGCCCTAGCGGGGTGGGACAGGGTATTCAGACCCAGTACTTC
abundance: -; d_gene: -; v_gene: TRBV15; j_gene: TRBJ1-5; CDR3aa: CASSLASVSNQPQHF; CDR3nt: TGTGCCAGCAGCTTAGCATCGGTTAGTAATCAGCCCCAGCATTTT
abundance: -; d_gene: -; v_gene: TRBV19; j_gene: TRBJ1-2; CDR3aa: CASSIDNRSNGYTF; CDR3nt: TGTGCCAGTAGTATAGACAACAGGAGTAATGGCTACACCTTC
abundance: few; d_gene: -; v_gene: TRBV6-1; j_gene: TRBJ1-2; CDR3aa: CASSEGARTRVYGYTF; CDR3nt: TGTGCCAGCAGTGAAGGGGCGAGGACGAGGGTCTATGGCTACACCTTC
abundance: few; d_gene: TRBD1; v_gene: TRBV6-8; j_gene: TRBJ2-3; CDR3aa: CAITGQDTDTQYF; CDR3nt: TGTGCCATCACGGGACAGGACACAGATACGCAGTATTTT
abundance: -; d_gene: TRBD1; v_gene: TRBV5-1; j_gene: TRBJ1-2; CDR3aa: CASSLGGQGTYGYTF; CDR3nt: TGCGCCAGCAGCCTTGGAGGACAGGGGACCTATGGCTACACCTTC
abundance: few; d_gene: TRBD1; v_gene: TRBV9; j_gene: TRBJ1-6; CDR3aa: CASSLTGRNNSPLHF; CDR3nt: TGTGCCAGCAGCCTGACAGGGAGGAATAATTCACCCCTCCACTTT
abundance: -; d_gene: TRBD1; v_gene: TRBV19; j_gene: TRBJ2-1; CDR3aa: CASCRDSMSNEQFF; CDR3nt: TGTGCCAGTTGCCGGGACAGTATGAGCAATGAGCAGTTCTTC
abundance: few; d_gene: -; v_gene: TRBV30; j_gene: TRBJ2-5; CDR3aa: CAWKGGQSQETQYF; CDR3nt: TGTGCCTGGAAAGGCGGTCAGTCCCAAGAGACCCAGTACTTC
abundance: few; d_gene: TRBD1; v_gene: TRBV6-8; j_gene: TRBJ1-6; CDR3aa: CASSGGTGENSPLHF; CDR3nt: TGTGCCAGCAGTGGCGGGACAGGGGAAAATTCACCCCTCCACTTT
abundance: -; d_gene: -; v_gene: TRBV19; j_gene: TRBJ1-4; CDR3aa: CASSVREGQNEKLFF; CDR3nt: TGTGCCAGTAGTGTCAGGGAGGGCCAAAATGAAAAACTGTTTTTT
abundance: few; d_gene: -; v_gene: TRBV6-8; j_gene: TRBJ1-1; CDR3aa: CASHTGMLTEAFF; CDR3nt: TGTGCCAGCCATACCGGGATGCTCACTGAAGCTTTCTTT